These T cell receptor beta chains were read from a single sample in a study. Each CDR3 protein is one row after TCRdb ran MiXCR on the RT-PCR reads. The top ten clones hold roughly 3.9% of a sample with about 680,000 distinct CDR3 sequences, more than 13% of them seen once. The source material was memory CD4+ T cells from blood. Source of these receptors: a female donor in good health, serving as a healthy control. CDR3s include the opening cysteine and the closing phenylalanine or tryptophan. Each record gives: clone size, J gene, V gene, D gene, CDR3 DNA, CDR3 protein. D genes are given only for firm matches. Only some rows state a clone size, as once, few, many or a class for expanded clones.

.,TRBJ2-5,TRBV6-5,TRBD1,TGTGCCAGCAGTGAGGGGGCGCCCCTGGAGACCCAGTACTTC,CASSEGAPLETQYF
few,TRBJ2-7,TRBV4-1,.,TGCGCCAGCACAGGGAATTTAGGGGACGAGCAGTACTTC,CASTGNLGDEQYF
.,TRBJ2-3,TRBV5-1,.,TGCGCCAGCAGCTTGGAGGATCCGTTGGGAGATACGCAGTATTTT,CASSLEDPLGDTQYF
many,TRBJ2-5,TRBV7-3,TRBD1,TGTGCCAGCAGCTTAGACAGGGGGCGGATGGGAGAGACCCAGTACTTC,CASSLDRGRMGETQYF
many,TRBJ2-1,TRBV20-1,.,TGCAGTGCCATCGACCGGGTGGGCTACAATGAGCAGTTCTTC,CSAIDRVGYNEQFF
many,TRBJ2-1,TRBV20-1,.,TGCAGTGCTCCCCTACCCGGGAGCTCCTACAATGAGCAGTTCTTC,CSAPLPGSSYNEQFF
.,TRBJ2-5,TRBV2,.,TGTGCCAGCAGTGAAGAGGGGTTCTCGACCCAGTACTTC,CASSEEGFSTQYF
many,TRBJ2-7,TRBV24-1,.,TGTGCCACCCAACGGGACAACTCCTACGAGCAGTACTTC,CATQRDNSYEQYF
few,TRBJ2-3,TRBV12-3/TRBV12-4,TRBD1,TGTGCCAGCAGTTTACGGGGACAGCCTAGCACAGATACGCAGTATTTT,CASSLRGQPSTDTQYF
many,TRBJ1-2,TRBV29-1,.,TGCAGCGTTAAACCAGAGGGAACAGAATATGGCTACACCTTC,CSVKPEGTEYGYTF
many,TRBJ2-7,TRBV4-1,.,TGCGCCAGCAGCCAATCCCACGGGGACTTCCTCGGCGAGCAGTACTTC,CASSQSHGDFLGEQYF
few,TRBJ2-7,TRBV7-9,.,TGTGCCAGCAGCTTCGAAGGGTTTTACTCCTACGAGCAGTACTTC,CASSFEGFYSYEQYF